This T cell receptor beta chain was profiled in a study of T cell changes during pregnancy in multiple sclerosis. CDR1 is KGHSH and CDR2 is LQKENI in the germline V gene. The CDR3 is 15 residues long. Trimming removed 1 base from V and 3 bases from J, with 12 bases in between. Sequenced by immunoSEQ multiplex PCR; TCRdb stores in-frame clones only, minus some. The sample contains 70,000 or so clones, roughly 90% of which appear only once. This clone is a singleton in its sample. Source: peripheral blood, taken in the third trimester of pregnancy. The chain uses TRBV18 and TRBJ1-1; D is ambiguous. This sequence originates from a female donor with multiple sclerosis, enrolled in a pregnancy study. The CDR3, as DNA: TGTGCCAGCTCACCACAGGGAGGATGGGACACTGAAGCTTTCTTT. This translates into CASSPQGGWDTEAFF.